Below, 5 T cell receptor beta chains from the same sample are listed, as sequenced in a study of CD8 T cells in Susac syndrome. The RNA, roughly 0.45 to 1 ug, was put through reverse transcription using random hexamers. TCRdb analysed the immunoSEQ multiplex PCR reads with MiXCR anew, one entry per CDR3 protein. The table lists over 350,000 distinct CDR3 sequences, around 85% of them singletons. The source material was CD8+ T cells from PBMCs. Receptor source: a human donor with multiple sclerosis.

V usage is TRBV29-1 and J usage is TRBJ2-1; the D gene is possibly TRBD1 (7 bases). Germline CDR1 and CDR2: SQVTM and ANQGSEA. This CDR3 region has 13 residues. V was cut by 3 bases and J by 5 bases, with 11 bases left in between. CDR3 residues: CSVEGGTDNEQFF. The CDR3 nucleotides read TGCAGCGTTGAGGGCGGGACAGACAATGAGCAGTTCTTC.

The rearrangement uses TRBV25-1 and TRBJ2-2; perhaps TRBD2 as D (5 bases). The germline V and J ends were trimmed by 4 bases and 5 bases, with 14 bases remaining between them. The CDR3 sequence is 15 residues long. The V gene's germline CDR1 is MGHDK and CDR2 SYGVNS. Here the CDR3 DNA reads TGTGCCAGCAGTGGGCCGGGGTGGAGTACCGGGGAGCTGTTTTTT. Translated: CASSGPGWSTGELFF.

The rearrangement links TRBV25-1 to TRBJ1-2; D is possibly TRBD1 (6 bases). The V gene's germline CDR1 is MGHDK and CDR2 SYGVNS. The CDR3 loop spans 14 amino acids. Trimming stripped 6 bases from V and 5 bases from J, with 16 bases between. The CDR3 DNA follows: TGTGCCAGCAGAGGGGGGGGACCCGCTTATGGCTACACCTTC. Its translation: CASRGGGPAYGYTF.

The genes are TRBV30 and TRBJ2-5; the D gene is possibly TRBD2 (5 bases). CDR1 and CDR2 (germline): GTSNPN, SVGIG (reference sequence). Trimming removed 0 bases at V and 7 bases at J, with 18 bases between. There are 15 residues in the CDR3. CDR3 region: CAWSVVPRGGPTQYF. The CDR3 DNA reads TGTGCCTGGAGTGTGGTCCCTCGCGGAGGTCCGACCCAGTACTTC. The variable domain in full, with the rest retrieved from reference TRBV30 and TRBJ2-5, is SQTIHQWPATLVQPVGSPLSLECTVEGTSNPNLYWYRQAAGRGLQLLFYSVGIGQISSEVPQNLSASRPQDRQFILSSKKLLLSDSGFYLCAWSVVPRGGPTQYFGPGTRLLVL.

V is TRBV5-1 and J is TRBJ2-5, with D possibly called TRBD1 or TRBD2 (5 bases each). Deletions cut 0 bases from V and 7 bases from J, with 25 bases between. The germline V gene has CDR1 SGHRS and CDR2 YFSETQ. The CDR3 loop spans 18 amino acids. The CDR3, as DNA: TGCGCCAGCAGCTTGGCCCTAAGTGAGGTAGGGGATGGAGGGACCCAGTACTTC. Protein: CASSLALSEVGDGGTQYF.